What follows is one T cell receptor (beta chain) and its context. The data belong to a study of blood T cell repertoires in COVID-19. Overall study context: The United States, Italy and Spain provided the acute and convalescent COVID-19 samples. PBMCs, B-cell-depleted T cells, or T cells were the source of the cDNA or gDNA that made up the material.

In the authors' methods: Nucleated cell counts were estimated from reference gene primer amplification. TCRdb keeps only in-frame clones here, not all; method: immunoSEQ multiplex PCR. V and J calls plus clone size are reproduced from that table; the DNA served to infer D and trimming. Of approximately 89,000 clones listed, about 81% are singletons. Germline V gene sequence: CDR1 LGHNA, CDR2 YNFKEQ. There are 15 residues in the CDR3. V lost 3 bases and J 3 bases, leaving 13 bases between the germline ends. Input material: peripheral blood. This clonotype was sampled from a human donor in a cohort sampled during active COVID-19. This chain joins TRBV4-2 and TRBJ2-3; D may be TRBD2 (6 bases). CDR3 in amino acids: CASSHTSGGTDTQYF. CDR3 DNA sequence: TGTGCCAGCAGCCATACCTCCGGGGGTACAGATACGCAGTATTTT.